This T cell receptor (beta chain) was observed in a study of T cell repertoires in cytomegalovirus infection. Via MiXCR, TCRdb re-called the reads, giving one row per CDR3 protein. The table lists around 550,000 distinct CDR3 sequences, about a quarter of them singletons. Findings and limits, study-wide: The study found HLA-C-restricted CMV-specific TCR beta clonotypes dominating the ex vivo response. The cumulative frequency of public TCR beta families distinguished individuals who carried CMV together with the relevant HLA.

Between the trimmed V and J ends, which lost 3 bases and 7 bases, there was a span of 6 bases. The CDR3 runs 11 residues. Germline V CDR1 and CDR2: MNHNS, SASEGT. This clonotype occurred a few times. Its antigen is not known. The source is a human donor in good health (CMV status not recorded). Some clones in this sample may be carry-over from other donors' samples. This chain links TRBV6-1 with TRBJ1-1; D call uncertain. What was sequenced was PBMCs. The CDR3 is CASSEGSEAFF. CDR3 coding DNA: TGTGCCAGCAGTGAGGGCAGTGAAGCTTTCTTT.